This TCR beta chain is from a study of T cells in Graves' hyperthyroidism and ophthalmopathy. The sample holds a few counts of this clonotype. Researchers amplified the TCR beta CDR3 regions from RNA transcripts. During a first-round RT-PCR of the TCR CDR3, the HTBI primer set was used. TCRdb reprocessed the multiplex PCR reads with MiXCR, giving one entry per CDR3 protein. The sample contains approximately 640,000 distinct CDR3 sequences, approximately 42% of which appear only once. Diagnostic assessment was based on clinical symptoms, serum thyroxine and TRAb, thyroid ultrasound and orbital computed tomography. Material for sequencing was peripheral blood or thyroid tissue (not recorded which). This receptor was taken from an adult man with Graves' disease, either hyperthyroidism or ophthalmopathy (not recorded which).

This chain's CDR3 is CASRPRVFGDGELFF. The CDR3 DNA reads as TGTGCCAGCAGGCCCAGGGTGTTTGGAGACGGGGAGCTGTTTTTT. The V and J genes are TRBV7-9 and TRBJ2-2, with D possibly TRBD1 on 5 matching bases. The CDR3 runs 15 residues. The V gene's germline CDR1 is SEHNR and CDR2 FQNEAQ (reference sequence). Deletions cut 6 bases from V and 7 bases from J, with 18 bases between.